This T cell receptor beta chain was captured by sequencing in a study of blood T cells in healthy people across ages. V was pared by 0 bases and J by 3 bases, with 4 bases between. The CDR3 has 13 amino acids. Germline CDR1 is KGHSH and CDR2 is LQKENI. Study-level points and caveats: Higher naive T cell percentage went strongly together with higher TCR beta diversity.

A J-beta primer mix and a sample-barcoded 5' primer were used in a second PCR of about 7 to 12 cycles. TCRdb analysed the 5' RACE reads with MiXCR anew, one entry per CDR3 protein. Of 1.5 million to 2 million distinct CDR3 sequences in the sample, 49% are singletons; the top ten hold over 2%. Turning to this clonotype: The antigen is not known.

Sequenced input: blood. The clonotype comes from a woman in her thirties or forties in good health. The rearrangement joins TRBV18 to TRBJ2-3; D remains ambiguous. CDR3 sequence (DNA): TGTGCCAGCTCACCACCGTGGACAGATACGCAGTATTTT. This gives the protein CASSPPWTDTQYF.